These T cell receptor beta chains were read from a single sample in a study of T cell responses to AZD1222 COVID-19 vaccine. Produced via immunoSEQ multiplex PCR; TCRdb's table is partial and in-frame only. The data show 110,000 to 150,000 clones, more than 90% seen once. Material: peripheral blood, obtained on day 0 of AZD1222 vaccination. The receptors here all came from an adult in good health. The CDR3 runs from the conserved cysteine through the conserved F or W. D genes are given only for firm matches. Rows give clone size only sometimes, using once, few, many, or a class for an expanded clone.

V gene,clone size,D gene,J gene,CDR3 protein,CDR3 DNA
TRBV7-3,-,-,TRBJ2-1,CASSLRTSTSYNEQFF,TGTGCCAGCAGCTTGAGGACATCGACCTCCTACAATGAGCAGTTCTTC
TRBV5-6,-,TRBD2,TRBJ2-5,CASSLALAGQETQYF,TGTGCCAGCAGCTTGGCTCTAGCGGGACAAGAGACCCAGTACTTC
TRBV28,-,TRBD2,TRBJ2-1,CASSTGTSANEQFF,TGTGCCAGCAGTACCGGGACTAGCGCCAATGAGCAGTTCTTC
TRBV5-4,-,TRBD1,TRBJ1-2,CASSLFGTGEVGYTF,TGTGCCAGCAGCTTGTTTGGGACAGGGGAAGTTGGCTACACCTTC
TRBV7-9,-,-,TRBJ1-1,CASSRGAWNTEAFF,TGTGCCAGCAGCCGAGGGGCGTGGAACACTGAAGCTTTCTTT
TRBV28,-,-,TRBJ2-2,CASSLPRGPDYTGELFF,TGTGCCAGCAGCTTACCTCGGGGGCCAGATTACACCGGGGAGCTGTTTTTT
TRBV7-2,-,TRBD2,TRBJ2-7,CASSRTSGSSYEQYF,TGTGCCAGCAGCCGGACTAGCGGGAGCTCCTACGAGCAGTACTTC
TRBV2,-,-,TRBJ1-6,CASSGTRAGSPLHF,TGTGCCAGCAGTGGGACCAGGGCAGGATCACCCCTCCACTTT
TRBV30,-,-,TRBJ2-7,CAWSVRGVRTYEQYF,TGTGCCTGGAGTGTACGAGGGGTTCGAACCTACGAGCAGTACTTC
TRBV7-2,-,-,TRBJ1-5,CASSLVWDGDNQPQHF,TGTGCCAGCAGCTTAGTGTGGGACGGCGACAATCAGCCCCAGCATTTT
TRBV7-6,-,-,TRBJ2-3,CASSLAIRGTDTQYF,TGTGCCAGCAGCTTAGCGATTCGGGGCACAGATACGCAGTATTTT
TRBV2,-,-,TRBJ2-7,CASSPIYEQYF,TGTGCCAGCAGCCCCATATACGAGCAGTACTTC
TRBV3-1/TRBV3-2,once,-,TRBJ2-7,CASAVGSSYEQYF,TGTGCCAGCGCGGTAGGGAGCTCCTACGAGCAGTACTTC
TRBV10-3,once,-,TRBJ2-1,CAIGGASSYNEQFF,TGTGCCATAGGAGGGGCTAGCTCATACAATGAGCAGTTCTTC
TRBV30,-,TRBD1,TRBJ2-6,CAWSATGSGANVLTF,TGTGCCTGGAGCGCGACAGGGTCCGGGGCCAACGTCCTGACTTTC
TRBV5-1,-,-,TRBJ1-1,CASSREGLEVEAFF,TGCGCCAGCAGCAGAGAGGGCCTCGAGGTGGAAGCTTTCTTT
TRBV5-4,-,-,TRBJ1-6,CASSLAGARLTALHF,TGTGCCAGCAGCTTGGCCGGGGCCCGGTTAACTGCCCTCCACTTT
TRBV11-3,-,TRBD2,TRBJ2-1,CASSLDVPETSGPYNEQFF,TGTGCCAGCAGCTTAGACGTCCCGGAAACTAGCGGCCCCTACAATGAGCAGTTCTTC
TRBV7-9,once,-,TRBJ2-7,CASARDVGEQYF,TGTGCCAGCGCCAGGGATGTTGGAGAGCAGTACTTC
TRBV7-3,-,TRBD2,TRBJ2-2,CASSSSGRTGELFF,TGTGCCAGCAGCTCTAGCGGGAGGACCGGGGAGCTGTTTTTT
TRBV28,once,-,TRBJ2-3,CASSYRGSTDTQYF,TGTGCCAGCAGTTATAGGGGGAGCACAGATACGCAGTATTTT
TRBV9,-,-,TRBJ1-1,CASSADGWMGAFF,TGTGCCAGCAGCGCAGACGGGTGGATGGGTGCTTTCTTT
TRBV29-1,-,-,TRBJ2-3,CSVGRAGRGTDTQYF,TGCAGCGTTGGAAGGGCGGGACGGGGGACGGATACGCAGTATTTT
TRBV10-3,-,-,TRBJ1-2,CAISGGENYGYTF,TGTGCCATCAGTGGCGGAGAGAACTATGGCTACACCTTC
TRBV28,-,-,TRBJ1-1,CASSFTVVWGTNTEAFF,TGTGCCAGCAGTTTCACCGTCGTGTGGGGTACGAACACTGAAGCTTTCTTT
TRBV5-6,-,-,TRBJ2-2,CASSRGARNAGELFF,TGTGCCAGCAGCAGGGGGGCCCGGAACGCCGGGGAGCTGTTTTTT